This T cell receptor (beta chain) was sequenced for a study of CXCR3-negative and CXCR3-positive naive CD8 T cells. Study-wide results and limits: Comparison of naive cells showed more hydrophobic TRB CDR3s in CXCR3-positive than in CXCR3-negative naive cells.

UMI-labeled TRB cDNA libraries were prepared by 5' RACE. TCRdb reworked the 5' RACE reads into one entry per CDR3 protein, no DNA. The specimen's table records tens of thousands of distinct CDR3 sequences. Worth noting for this clonotype: The target antigen is unknown.

Germline lookup yields CDR1 PRHDT and CDR2 FYEKMQ (reference sequence). The CDR3 spans 16 residues. The gene calls are TRBV13 and TRBJ1-2; TCRdb names TRBD1, which stays unverified in the absence of DNA. The source material was naive CXCR3+ CD8+ T cells from blood. Subset defined: CD45RO-CCR7+CD27+CD95- naive CD8+ T cells expressing CXCR3 (TNR3+). This sequence originates from a human donor in good health. Some clones in this sample may be carry-over from other donors' samples. The CDR3 here is CASSDGVGLSLYGYTF.